Detailed here is one T cell receptor beta chain. The sample belongs to a study of shared T cell receptors in the human thymus. Sequencing was performed with immunoSEQ multiplex PCR; in TCRdb, only in-frame clones are kept and a portion is missing. This table has 550,000 to 800,000 clones, approximately 85% appearing once. In germline, CDR1 is SGHDT, CDR2 YYEEEE. The V segment lost 4 bases and the J segment 2 bases; nucleotides outside the gene matches: 4. This CDR3 spans 16 amino acids. These sequences were also reported in another study, on human thymus T cells. That paper states: Related reports documented highly overlapping thymic repertoires among unrelated individuals.

The receptor's source is a girl under three years old with a congenital heart defect. This chain joins TRBV5-6 and TRBJ2-7; 15 nucleotides line up with TRBD2. Input material: thymocytes. In DNA form, the CDR3 reads TGTGCCAGCAGCCTGGGACTAGCGGGGGGAACCTACGAGCAGTACTTC. It translates to CASSLGLAGGTYEQYF.